Sequencing of this TCR beta chain was carried out in a study of blood T cell repertoires in COVID-19. Overall study context: The cDNA or gDNA used as material had been derived from T cells, B-cell-depleted T cells, or PBMCs.

There are 15 residues in the CDR3. V was trimmed by 3 bases and J by 0 bases, leaving 10 bases between them. The germline V gene has CDR1 KGHDR and CDR2 SFDVKD. As processed by the authors: Researchers report that nucleated cell counts were estimated from reference gene primer amplification. TCRdb's copy holds only in-frame clones and misses some; the assay was immunoSEQ multiplex PCR. The V and J calls and clone size come from that table; D and trimming were worked out from the DNA. The sample yields about 140,000 clones, 82% seen once. The specimen sequenced was peripheral blood. This chain uses TRBV24-1 with TRBJ2-5; D perhaps matches TRBD1 (5 bases). The receptor comes from an elderly woman with acute or convalescent COVID-19. Written as DNA, the CDR3 is TGTGCCACCAGTGATAGGGGCAGATACCAAGAGACCCAGTACTTC. It specifies CATSDRGRYQETQYF.